A selection of T cell receptor beta chains follows, all from one sample in a study of blood T cell repertoires in COVID-19. Profiling relied on immunoSEQ multiplex PCR, and the TCRdb table lists in-frame clones only, not all of them. The profile shows 160,000 or so clones, around 85% of them singletons. The sample taken for sequencing was PBMCs or T cells enriched from blood (not recorded which). The receptors originated from a woman between 40 and 55 years old with acute COVID-19. CDR3s include the opening cysteine and the closing phenylalanine or tryptophan. Each record gives: clone size, D gene, V gene, J gene, CDR3 protein, CDR3 DNA. The D gene is left open where the match is weak. Size tells how often a clone was seen (once, few, many) or the class of an expanded clone, and some rows leave it out.

abundance: -; d_gene: -; v_gene: TRBV20-1; j_gene: TRBJ2-5; CDR3aa: CSALKSGTQYF; CDR3nt: TGCAGTGCCCTCAAGTCGGGGACCCAGTACTTC
abundance: -; d_gene: TRBD2; v_gene: TRBV4-1; j_gene: TRBJ2-1; CDR3aa: CASSPLLAGGRGEQFF; CDR3nt: TGCGCCAGCAGCCCGCTTCTAGCGGGAGGACGCGGTGAGCAGTTCTTC
abundance: -; d_gene: -; v_gene: TRBV5-1; j_gene: TRBJ2-3; CDR3aa: CASSFNSATGADTQYF; CDR3nt: TGCGCCAGCAGCTTTAATAGCGCGACAGGAGCAGATACGCAGTATTTT
abundance: -; d_gene: -; v_gene: TRBV6-2/TRBV6-3; j_gene: TRBJ1-5; CDR3aa: CASSYYSVQPQHF; CDR3nt: TGTGCCAGCAGTTACTATTCAGTTCAGCCCCAGCATTTT
abundance: -; d_gene: -; v_gene: TRBV7-8; j_gene: TRBJ1-2; CDR3aa: CASSLGLNSNYGYTF; CDR3nt: TGTGCCAGCAGCTTAGGACTCAACTCTAACTATGGCTACACCTTC
abundance: -; d_gene: -; v_gene: TRBV24-1; j_gene: TRBJ2-5; CDR3aa: CATSQGGGAAQETQYF; CDR3nt: TGTGCCACCAGTCAGGGGGGCGGGGCGGCCCAAGAGACCCAGTACTTC
abundance: -; d_gene: -; v_gene: TRBV6-2/TRBV6-3; j_gene: TRBJ1-5; CDR3aa: CASSSGNQPQHF; CDR3nt: TGTGCCAGCAGTTCGGGAAATCAGCCCCAGCATTTT
abundance: -; d_gene: -; v_gene: TRBV6-5; j_gene: TRBJ1-2; CDR3aa: CASSYSGGLGGYTF; CDR3nt: TGTGCCAGCAGTTACTCTGGGGGGTTGGGTGGCTACACCTTC
abundance: -; d_gene: TRBD1; v_gene: TRBV4-2; j_gene: TRBJ2-1; CDR3aa: CASSQDGAGGNEQFF; CDR3nt: TGTGCCAGCAGCCAAGATGGGGCAGGGGGCAATGAGCAGTTCTTC
abundance: once; d_gene: TRBD2; v_gene: TRBV9; j_gene: TRBJ2-3; CDR3aa: CASSIREGDTQYF; CDR3nt: TGTGCCAGCAGCATTCGGGAGGGCGATACGCAGTATTTT
abundance: -; d_gene: TRBD2; v_gene: TRBV18; j_gene: TRBJ2-5; CDR3aa: CASSQGLAGSETQYF; CDR3nt: TGTGCCAGCTCCCAAGGACTAGCGGGCTCAGAGACCCAGTACTTC
abundance: once; d_gene: -; v_gene: TRBV7-3; j_gene: TRBJ2-1; CDR3aa: CASSSTHGGMYNEQFF; CDR3nt: TGTGCCAGCAGCTCGACCCACGGAGGGATGTACAATGAGCAGTTCTTC
abundance: few; d_gene: -; v_gene: TRBV27; j_gene: TRBJ2-5; CDR3aa: CASSVQPDYPTLQETQYF; CDR3nt: TGTGCCAGCAGTGTACAACCCGACTACCCCACACTTCAAGAGACCCAGTACTTC
abundance: -; d_gene: TRBD1; v_gene: TRBV2; j_gene: TRBJ1-1; CDR3aa: CASRAGGPEAFF; CDR3nt: TGTGCCAGCAGGGCAGGGGGTCCTGAAGCTTTCTTT
abundance: once; d_gene: -; v_gene: TRBV12-3/TRBV12-4; j_gene: TRBJ1-1; CDR3aa: CASSSTGYRAFF; CDR3nt: TGTGCCAGCAGTTCTACAGGGTATCGAGCTTTCTTT
abundance: -; d_gene: -; v_gene: TRBV11-3; j_gene: TRBJ2-1; CDR3aa: CASSLVRDSYNEQFF; CDR3nt: TGTGCCAGCAGCTTAGTGCGGGACAGCTACAATGAGCAGTTCTTC
abundance: -; d_gene: -; v_gene: TRBV18; j_gene: TRBJ1-2; CDR3aa: CASSTGPGRGSANYGYTF; CDR3nt: TGTGCCAGCTCAACCGGACCGGGACGGGGGAGTGCCAACTATGGCTACACCTTC
abundance: -; d_gene: TRBD1; v_gene: TRBV7-9; j_gene: TRBJ1-1; CDR3aa: CASTGGSAMNTEAFF; CDR3nt: TGTGCCTCGACAGGGGGTTCCGCGATGAACACTGAAGCTTTCTTT
abundance: -; d_gene: -; v_gene: TRBV5-1; j_gene: TRBJ2-3; CDR3aa: CASSTDSRNTQYF; CDR3nt: TGCGCCAGCAGCACGGACTCTAGGAATACGCAGTATTTT
abundance: -; d_gene: TRBD1; v_gene: TRBV12-5; j_gene: TRBJ2-1; CDR3aa: CASGSRQGDYNEQFF; CDR3nt: TGTGCTAGTGGTTCCCGACAGGGGGACTACAATGAGCAGTTCTTC
abundance: -; d_gene: -; v_gene: TRBV29-1; j_gene: TRBJ1-1; CDR3aa: CSVTGTTEAFF; CDR3nt: TGCAGCGTCACAGGAACAACTGAAGCTTTCTTT
abundance: few; d_gene: TRBD2; v_gene: TRBV14; j_gene: TRBJ2-3; CDR3aa: CASSPWAAGGSTDTQYF; CDR3nt: TGTGCCAGCAGCCCTTGGGCAGCGGGAGGAAGCACAGATACGCAGTATTTT
abundance: -; d_gene: -; v_gene: TRBV11-2; j_gene: TRBJ2-3; CDR3aa: CASSLVSWRDTQYF; CDR3nt: TGTGCCAGCAGCTTAGTGAGCTGGAGGGATACGCAGTATTTT
abundance: -; d_gene: TRBD1; v_gene: TRBV27; j_gene: TRBJ2-1; CDR3aa: CASSLYGQGRPPEQFF; CDR3nt: TGTGCCAGCAGTTTATACGGACAGGGGCGCCCGCCTGAGCAGTTCTTC
abundance: -; d_gene: -; v_gene: TRBV11-3; j_gene: TRBJ1-1; CDR3aa: CASSRLPGQNEAFF; CDR3nt: TGTGCCAGCAGCCGATTACCCGGACAGAATGAAGCTTTCTTT
abundance: few; d_gene: TRBD2; v_gene: TRBV18; j_gene: TRBJ2-5; CDR3aa: CASSPPTSRETQYF; CDR3nt: TGTGCCAGCTCACCACCGACTAGCAGAGAGACCCAGTACTTC
abundance: many; d_gene: TRBD1; v_gene: TRBV6-1; j_gene: TRBJ1-2; CDR3aa: CASSEGQGATYGYTF; CDR3nt: TGTGCCAGCAGTGAAGGACAGGGGGCGACCTATGGCTACACCTTC
abundance: -; d_gene: TRBD1; v_gene: TRBV29-1; j_gene: TRBJ2-3; CDR3aa: CSVKVLGTGPDTQYF; CDR3nt: TGCAGCGTGAAGGTTTTGGGGACAGGGCCGGATACGCAGTATTTT
abundance: -; d_gene: TRBD2; v_gene: TRBV5-1; j_gene: TRBJ2-1; CDR3aa: CASSPELAGNNEQFF; CDR3nt: TGCGCCAGCAGCCCGGAGCTAGCGGGAAACAATGAGCAGTTCTTC
abundance: once; d_gene: TRBD2; v_gene: TRBV7-2; j_gene: TRBJ2-3; CDR3aa: CASRGGRAPDTQYF; CDR3nt: TGTGCCAGCAGGGGCGGGAGGGCCCCAGATACGCAGTATTTT
abundance: once; d_gene: -; v_gene: TRBV5-8; j_gene: TRBJ1-1; CDR3aa: CASSLGKDRMNTEAFF; CDR3nt: TGTGCCAGCAGCTTGGGTAAGGACAGAATGAACACTGAAGCTTTCTTT
abundance: -; d_gene: TRBD2; v_gene: TRBV6-5; j_gene: TRBJ2-3; CDR3aa: CASKGTSHTDTQYF; CDR3nt: TGTGCCAGCAAGGGGACTAGCCATACAGATACGCAGTATTTT
abundance: -; d_gene: -; v_gene: TRBV9; j_gene: TRBJ2-1; CDR3aa: CASSVEAGNEQFF; CDR3nt: TGTGCCAGCAGCGTAGAGGCGGGAAATGAGCAGTTCTTC
abundance: once; d_gene: -; v_gene: TRBV9; j_gene: TRBJ2-1; CDR3aa: CASSVDRYNEQFF; CDR3nt: TGTGCCAGCAGCGTAGACCGGTACAATGAGCAGTTCTTC
abundance: -; d_gene: -; v_gene: TRBV4-1; j_gene: TRBJ1-4; CDR3aa: CASSQDNIPTTNEKLFF; CDR3nt: TGCGCCAGCAGCCAAGACAACATTCCGACAACTAATGAAAAACTGTTTTTT
abundance: -; d_gene: TRBD1; v_gene: TRBV5-1; j_gene: TRBJ1-4; CDR3aa: CASSPYIPGGRIEKLFF; CDR3nt: TGCGCCAGCAGCCCATACATCCCAGGGGGCCGGATTGAAAAACTGTTTTTT
abundance: once; d_gene: TRBD2; v_gene: TRBV11-3; j_gene: TRBJ2-1; CDR3aa: CASSSPPVESGRAGNEQFF; CDR3nt: TGTGCCAGCAGCTCGCCCCCCGTAGAGAGCGGGAGGGCCGGCAATGAGCAGTTCTTC
abundance: -; d_gene: TRBD2; v_gene: TRBV6-4; j_gene: TRBJ2-3; CDR3aa: CASSDGTTTDTQYF; CDR3nt: TGTGCCAGCAGTGACGGGACTACTACAGATACGCAGTATTTT
abundance: -; d_gene: -; v_gene: TRBV7-3; j_gene: TRBJ1-2; CDR3aa: CASSKSGGDGYTF; CDR3nt: TGTGCCAGCAGTAAATCGGGAGGGGATGGCTACACCTTC
abundance: -; d_gene: TRBD1; v_gene: TRBV24-1; j_gene: TRBJ2-2; CDR3aa: CATSGGTGLSTGELFF; CDR3nt: TGTGCCACCAGTGGGGGGACAGGGCTATCCACCGGGGAGCTGTTTTTT
abundance: -; d_gene: -; v_gene: TRBV7-3; j_gene: TRBJ2-3; CDR3aa: CASSHSGTGTDTQYF; CDR3nt: TGTGCCAGCAGCCATTCCGGGACTGGCACAGATACGCAGTATTTT
abundance: -; d_gene: -; v_gene: TRBV25-1; j_gene: TRBJ1-1; CDR3aa: CASSESTDTEAFF; CDR3nt: TGTGCCAGCAGTGAATCTACCGACACTGAAGCTTTCTTT
abundance: -; d_gene: TRBD2; v_gene: TRBV25-1; j_gene: TRBJ2-5; CDR3aa: CASSRGGETQYF; CDR3nt: TGTGCCAGCAGTCGGGGGGGAGAGACCCAGTACTTC
abundance: -; d_gene: TRBD2; v_gene: TRBV5-1; j_gene: TRBJ2-3; CDR3aa: CASSLWTSGADTQYF; CDR3nt: TGCGCCAGCAGCTTGTGGACTAGTGGGGCAGATACGCAGTATTTT
abundance: -; d_gene: TRBD2; v_gene: TRBV7-8; j_gene: TRBJ2-3; CDR3aa: CASIDTGGAGGRDTQYF; CDR3nt: TGTGCCAGCATCGATACCGGGGGTGCGGGAGGTAGAGATACGCAGTATTTT
abundance: few; d_gene: -; v_gene: TRBV12-3/TRBV12-4; j_gene: TRBJ2-3; CDR3aa: CASSLTDTDTQYF; CDR3nt: TGTGCCAGCAGTTTAACAGACACAGATACGCAGTATTTT
abundance: -; d_gene: TRBD2; v_gene: TRBV7-3; j_gene: TRBJ2-3; CDR3aa: CASSLGVAGTSGSPDTQYF; CDR3nt: TGTGCCAGCAGCTTAGGGGTCGCGGGGACTAGCGGGAGTCCAGATACGCAGTATTTT
abundance: -; d_gene: TRBD2; v_gene: TRBV10-2; j_gene: TRBJ2-1; CDR3aa: CASRIAGARGNEQFF; CDR3nt: TGCGCCAGCAGAATAGCGGGAGCTAGGGGCAATGAGCAGTTCTTC
abundance: -; d_gene: -; v_gene: TRBV11-2; j_gene: TRBJ2-2; CDR3aa: CASSLSRGTGELFF; CDR3nt: TGTGCCAGCAGCTTAAGTCGGGGCACCGGGGAGCTGTTTTTT